The 9 T cell receptor beta chains presented below share a single source sample, sequenced in a study of sequential checkpoint blockade in melanoma. Treatment here: randomized to nivolumab then ipilimumab (arm A) or the reverse (arm B). Libraries were prepared by immunoSEQ multiplex PCR; TCRdb keeps only in-frame clonotypes and omits some of them. The sample holds about 13,000 clones, around a quarter seen once. The sample in question was tumor tissue (inferred from file names), obtained from a patient given nivolumab and ipilimumab in sequence. The source is a human donor with melanoma.

This clone has at least ten counts. The V and J genes are TRBV11-3 and TRBJ2-5; 9 nucleotides line up with TRBD1. The V gene end was trimmed by 1 base and the J gene end by 9 bases; junction bases not matched to a gene: 9. This CDR3 has 15 amino acids. CDR1 and CDR2 (germline): SGHNT, YENEEA. CDR3 nucleotide sequence: TGTGCCAGCAGCTTAGGCATGGACAGGGGCCTGTCCCAGTACTTC. It is translated as CASSLGMDRGLSQYF.

A single count supports this clone. The rearrangement joins TRBV5-1 to TRBJ1-4; D gene ambiguous. Trimming removed 1 base from V and 0 bases from J, with 4 bases in between. The germline gives CDR1 SGHRS, CDR2 YFSETQ. This CDR3 comprises 14 residues. The DNA of the CDR3 is TGCGCCAGCAGCTTGACAGCAACTAATGAAAAACTGTTTTTT. It yields the protein CASSLTATNEKLFF.

This clone has ten or more counts. The rearrangement links TRBV11-3 to TRBJ1-1; maybe TRBD1 (6 bases). Germline V gene lookup returns CDR1 SGHNT and CDR2 YENEEA. Trimming left V 1 base short and J 2 bases short, with 8 bases between. This CDR3 has 14 residues. CDR3 in DNA: TGTGCCAGCAGCTTAGGAGGGGGAAACACTGAAGCTTTCTTT. This gives the protein CASSLGGGNTEAFF.

The CDR3 loop is CASSLVAGVDTQYF. CDR3 coding DNA: TGTGCCAGCAGCTTGGTAGCGGGAGTAGATACGCAGTATTTT. This chain connects TRBV11-3 to TRBJ2-3; 9 bases fit TRBD2. The CDR3 runs 14 residues. Germline V lookup: CDR1 SGHNT, CDR2 YENEEA. Trimming took 3 bases from V and 5 from J; bases not matched to a gene: 3.

The J gene is TRBJ2-3, the V gene TRBV6-8; 8 nucleotides match TRBD1. The CDR3 is 13 amino acids. After removal of 10 bases from V and 1 base from J, the junction contained 4 bases not matched to a gene. Germline CDR1 reads MNHGY; CDR2 reads SAAAGT. CDR3 amino acids: CATRDRRTDTQYF. CDR3 coding DNA: TGTGCCACCCGGGACAGGCGCACAGATACGCAGTATTTT.

This clone appeared a few times. The chain carries TRBV28 and TRBJ2-1; 12 bases match TRBD2. CDR3 length: 17 residues. Per germline, CDR1 MDHEN and CDR2 SYDVKM. The ends lost 2 bases at V and 6 bases at J; junction bases unmatched: 8. CDR3 protein: CASSLRRLAGVSNEQFF. As DNA, the CDR3 is TGTGCCAGCAGTTTACGTCGACTAGCGGGAGTAAGCAATGAGCAGTTCTTC.

At least ten counts were recorded for this clone. In DNA, the CDR3 is TGTGCCAGCAGCTTGCTATCGACAGCTCAGCCCCAGCATTTT. This sequence encodes CASSLLSTAQPQHF. This chain connects TRBV11-3 to TRBJ1-5, with D maybe TRBD1 (5 bases). The V end lost 3 bases, the J end lost 6 bases, and 12 bases lay between the germline ends. CDR1 and CDR2 from the germline V gene are SGHNT and YENEEA. The CDR3 sequence is 14 residues long.

This clone was seen only a few times. The J gene is TRBJ2-7, the V gene TRBV11-3; 8 nucleotides agree with TRBD2. This CDR3 has 17 amino acids. Germline CDR1 SGHNT, CDR2 YENEEA. With V trimmed by 1 base and J by 0 bases, 8 bases remained unmatched. Here the CDR3 reads CASSLGVRREVSYEQYF. CDR3 bases: TGTGCCAGCAGCTTAGGGGTAAGGCGGGAGGTCTCCTACGAGCAGTACTTC. Supplemented by reference TRBV11-3 and TRBJ2-7, the full variable domain reads EAGVVQSPRYKIIEKKQPVAFWCNPISGHNTLYWYLQNLGQGPELLIRYENEEAVDDSQLPKDRFSAERLKGVDSTLKIQPAELGDSAVYLCASSLGVRREVSYEQYFGPGTRLTVT.

The chain employs TRBV15 and TRBJ2-3, with 7 bases identical to TRBD1. The CDR3 loop spans 17 amino acids. Germline values: CDR1 LNHNV, CDR2 YYDKDF (reference sequence). V lost 0 bases, J lost 1 base, and 7 bases stayed unmatched. For the CDR3, the DNA is TGTGCCACCAGCAGAGACCGAGACAGGGTCGGCACAGATACGCAGTATTTT. This translates into CATSRDRDRVGTDTQYF.